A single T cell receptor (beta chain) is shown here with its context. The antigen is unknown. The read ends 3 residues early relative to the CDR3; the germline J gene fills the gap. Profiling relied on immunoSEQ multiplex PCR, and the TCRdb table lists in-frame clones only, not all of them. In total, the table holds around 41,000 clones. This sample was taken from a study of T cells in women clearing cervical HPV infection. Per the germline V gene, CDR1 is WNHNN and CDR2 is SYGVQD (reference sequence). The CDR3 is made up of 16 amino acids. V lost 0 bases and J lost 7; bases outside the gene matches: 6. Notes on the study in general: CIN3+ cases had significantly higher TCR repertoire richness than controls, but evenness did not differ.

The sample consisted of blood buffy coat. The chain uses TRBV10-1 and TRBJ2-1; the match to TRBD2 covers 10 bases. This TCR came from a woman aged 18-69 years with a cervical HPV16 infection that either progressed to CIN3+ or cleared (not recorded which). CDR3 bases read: TGCGCCAGCAGTGAGTCGCAGCGGGGGGGCGTTAATGAG. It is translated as CASSESQRGGVNE. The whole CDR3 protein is CASSESQRGGVNEQFF.